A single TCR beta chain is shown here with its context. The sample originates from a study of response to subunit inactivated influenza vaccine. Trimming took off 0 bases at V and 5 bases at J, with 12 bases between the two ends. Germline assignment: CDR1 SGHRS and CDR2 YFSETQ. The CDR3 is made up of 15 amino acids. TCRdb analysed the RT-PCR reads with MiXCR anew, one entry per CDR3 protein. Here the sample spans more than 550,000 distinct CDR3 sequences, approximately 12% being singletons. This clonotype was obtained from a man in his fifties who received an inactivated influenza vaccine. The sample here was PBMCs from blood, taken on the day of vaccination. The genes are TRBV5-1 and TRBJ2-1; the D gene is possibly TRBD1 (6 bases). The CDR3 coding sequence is TGCGCCAGCAGCTTGGTGGCAGGGGCGAACAATGAGCAGTTCTTC. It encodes CASSLVAGANNEQFF.